One sample yielded the 16 T cell receptor beta chains listed below, sequenced in a study of cytomegalovirus exposure and HLA in healthy donors. The PCR used 60 Vbeta and 13 Jbeta primers. TCRdb keeps only in-frame clones here, not all; method: immunoSEQ multiplex PCR. Of around 110,000 clones listed, 60% to 80% are singletons. Specimen: PBMCs. These receptor sequences come from a young man in good health and CMV-seronegative.

The genes are TRBV7-2 and TRBJ1-1, with 9 bases matching TRBD1. From germline, CDR1 is SGHTA and CDR2 FQGNSA. J lost 7 bases, V lost 5 bases, and 2 bases had no gene match. The CDR3 spans 12 residues. The CDR3 is CASSEDRGEAFF. In nucleotides, the CDR3 is TGTGCCAGCAGCGAGGACAGGGGTGAAGCTTTCTTT.

The V call is TRBV1, the J call TRBJ1-5. TRBV1 is a listed pseudogene. The CDR3 runs 15 residues. CDR3 sequence (DNA): TGCACCAGCCGCGACGGCAGGGAGGAATATCAGCCCCAGCATTTT. Encoded protein: CTSRDGREEYQPQHF.

This clone was picked up a small number of times. The J gene is TRBJ2-2, the V gene TRBV5-1, with D possibly TRBD2 on 6 matching bases. Germline CDR1 and CDR2: SGHRS and YFSETQ. V lost 4 bases and J 2 bases, leaving 12 bases between the germline ends. The CDR3 contains 15 residues. The CDR3 nucleotides read TGCGCCAGCAGCCGGGGGACGACTAACACCGGGGAGCTGTTTTTT. As protein: CASSRGTTNTGELFF.

The rearrangement uses TRBV6-5 and TRBJ1-2, with 9 bases fitting TRBD1. The V gene end was trimmed by 6 bases and the J gene end by 2 bases; junction bases not matched to a gene: 4. The CDR3 covers 14 residues. The germline V gene has CDR1 MNHEY and CDR2 SVGAGI. DNA for the CDR3: TGTGCCAGCAGACGGACAGGGGCCAACTATGGCTACACCTTC. It translates to CASRRTGANYGYTF.

V is TRBV7-9 and J is TRBJ1-1; 9 nucleotides line up with TRBD1. Germline CDR1 SEHNR, CDR2 FQNEAQ (reference sequence). Trimming removed 3 bases from V and 4 bases from J; junction bases left unmatched: 3. This CDR3 has 14 amino acids. The CDR3: CASSFDRGATEAFF. As DNA, the CDR3 is TGTGCCAGCAGCTTCGACAGGGGGGCCACTGAAGCTTTCTTT.

The chain joins TRBV19 to TRBJ2-7; 9 positions match TRBD1. This CDR3 has 16 amino acids. CDR1 and CDR2 (germline): LNHDA, SQIVND (reference sequence). V was clipped by 3 bases and J by 4 bases; unmatched bases: 10. Here the CDR3 reads CASSISGTGFRYEQYF. The CDR3, as DNA: TGTGCCAGTAGTATCTCCGGGACAGGGTTTCGGTACGAGCAGTACTTC.

This chain joins TRBV7-3 and TRBJ2-3; 7 nucleotides match TRBD2. The CDR3 spans 15 residues. V lost 5 bases to trimming and J lost 2 bases; unmatched junction nucleotides: 7. CDR1 and CDR2 from the germline V gene are SGHTA and FQGTGA. CDR3 coding DNA: TGTGCCAGCAGCCGGGACGGGAGGCCCACAGATACGCAGTATTTT. Translated, it gives CASSRDGRPTDTQYF.

The chain carries TRBV9 and TRBJ2-3, with 10 positions matching TRBD2. CDR1 is SGDLS and CDR2 is YYNGEE in the germline V gene. The CDR3 spans 16 residues. J gave up 4 bases and V 0 bases, and 5 bases lay outside the gene matches. This CDR3 reads CASSVALAGAPDTQYF. The CDR3 DNA sequence: TGTGCCAGCAGCGTAGCCCTAGCGGGGGCCCCAGATACGCAGTATTTT.

The chain links TRBV18 to TRBJ2-7; D may be TRBD2 (5 bases). CDR1 KGHSH and CDR2 LQKENI come from the germline V gene. V was cut by 5 bases and J by 4 bases, with 12 bases left in between. The CDR3 sequence is 13 residues long. The chain's CDR3 is CASSGSDSYEQYF. The CDR3 DNA follows: TGTGCCAGCTCAGGGTCGGACTCTTACGAGCAGTACTTC.

With respect to this clone: One end of the junction varies from germline; a read error may be responsible. The chain combines TRBV13 with TRBJ1-5; TRBD1 matches 11 bases. Germline CDR1 and CDR2: PRHDT and FYEKMQ (reference sequence). There are 15 residues in the CDR3. CDR3 protein: CANSFGTGGVQPQHF. The CDR3 DNA reads TGTGCCAACAGCTTCGGGACAGGGGGGGTTCAGCCCCAGCATTTT.

This rearrangement joins TRBV28 to TRBJ1-5; D may be TRBD1 (5 bases). Germline CDR1 reads MDHEN; CDR2 reads SYDVKM. There are 14 residues in the CDR3. The germline V and J ends were trimmed by 9 bases and 2 bases, with 14 bases remaining between them. The CDR3 reads CASWGLGGNQPQHF. The CDR3, as DNA: TGTGCCAGTTGGGGCCTCGGTGGCAATCAGCCCCAGCATTTT. Filled out from reference TRBV28 and TRBJ1-5, the complete variable domain reads DVKVTQSSRYLVKRTGEKVFLECVQDMDHENMFWYRQDPGLGLRLIYFSYDVKMKEKGDIPEGYSVSREKKERFSLILESASTNQTSMYLCASWGLGGNQPQHFGDGTRLSIL.

This chain links TRBV25-1 with TRBJ2-5; 10 bases agree with TRBD1. CDR3 size: 15 residues. CDR1 and CDR2 (germline): MGHDK, SYGVNS. V was pared by 4 bases and J by 7 bases, with 9 bases of the junction left unmatched. CDR3 loop: CASSGTGQGEWTQYF. CDR3 in DNA: TGTGCCAGCAGTGGAACCGGACAGGGGGAATGGACCCAGTACTTC.

The rearrangement joins TRBV19 to TRBJ1-2; D unresolved. Germline values: CDR1 LNHDA, CDR2 SQIVND (reference sequence). The CDR3 runs 14 residues. Trimming cost V 5 bases and J 3 bases, with 13 bases left between them. The CDR3 DNA sequence: TGTGCCAGTAGTCCTGGAGGACTAGACTATGGCTACACCTTC. Amino acid sequence: CASSPGGLDYGYTF.

The J gene is TRBJ1-2, the V gene TRBV2; 7 bases line up with TRBD1. Germline-derived CDR1 and CDR2 are SNHLY and FYNNEI. The CDR3 covers 12 residues. The junction had 1 base not matched to a gene; V was cut back by 9 bases and J by 0 bases. The CDR3 DNA reads as TGTGCCAGGGGGACAGCTAACTATGGCTACACCTTC. It yields the protein CARGTANYGYTF.

This chain links TRBV7-3 with TRBJ2-7; 7 bases match TRBD1. The CDR3 has 14 residues. Trimming removed 0 bases from V and 5 bases from J; junction bases left unmatched: 4. The germline CDR1 and CDR2 sequences are SGHTA and FQGTGA. This CDR3 is CASSLTGGRNEQYF. CDR3 coding DNA: TGTGCCAGCAGCTTAACAGGGGGCAGGAACGAGCAGTACTTC.

The chain has TRBV27 and TRBJ1-1; tentatively, D is TRBD1 (5 bases). V shed 0 bases and J shed 3 bases, with 8 bases lying between them. This CDR3 has 14 amino acids. Per the germline V gene, CDR1 is MNHEY and CDR2 is SMNVEV (reference sequence). As DNA, the CDR3 is TGTGCCAGCAGTTTATCGGGGCGTTACACTGAAGCTTTCTTT. Translation gives CASSLSGRYTEAFF.